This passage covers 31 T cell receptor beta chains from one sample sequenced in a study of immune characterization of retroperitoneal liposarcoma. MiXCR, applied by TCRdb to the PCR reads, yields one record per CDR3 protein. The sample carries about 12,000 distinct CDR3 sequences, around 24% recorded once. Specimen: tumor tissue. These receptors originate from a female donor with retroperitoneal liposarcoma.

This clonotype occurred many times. CDR3 region: CASTSSGQGETQFF. Here the CDR3 DNA reads TGTGCCAGCACTAGTAGCGGGCAAGGAGAGACCCAGTTCTTC. J is TRBJ2-1 and V is TRBV12-3 or TRBV12-4; the match to TRBD2 covers 7 bases. The V gene end was trimmed by 7 bases and the J gene end by 13 bases; junction bases not matched to a gene: 16. CDR3 length equals 14 residues.

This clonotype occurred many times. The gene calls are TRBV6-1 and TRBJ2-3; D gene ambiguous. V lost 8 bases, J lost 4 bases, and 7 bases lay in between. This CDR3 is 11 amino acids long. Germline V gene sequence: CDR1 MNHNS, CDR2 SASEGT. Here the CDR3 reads CASSSSDTQYF. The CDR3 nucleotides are TGTGCCAGCTCGAGTTCAGATACGCAGTATTTT.

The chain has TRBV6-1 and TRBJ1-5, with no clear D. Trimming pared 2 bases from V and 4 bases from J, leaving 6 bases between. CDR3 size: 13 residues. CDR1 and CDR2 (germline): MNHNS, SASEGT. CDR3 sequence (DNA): TGTGCCAGCAGTGAACGAGGGAATCAGCCCCAGCATTTT. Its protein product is CASSERGNQPQHF.

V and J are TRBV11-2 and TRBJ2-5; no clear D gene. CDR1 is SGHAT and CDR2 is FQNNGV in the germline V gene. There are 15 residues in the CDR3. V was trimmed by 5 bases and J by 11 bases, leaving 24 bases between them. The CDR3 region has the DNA TGTGCCAGCAGCCCTCCCGGCGCCTTATACAATGAGCAGTACTTC. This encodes CASSPPGALYNEQYF.

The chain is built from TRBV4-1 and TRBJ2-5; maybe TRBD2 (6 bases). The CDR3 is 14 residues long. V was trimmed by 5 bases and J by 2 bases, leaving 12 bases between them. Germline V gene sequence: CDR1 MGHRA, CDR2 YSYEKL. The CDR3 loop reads CASSSWDLQETQYF. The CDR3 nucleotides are TGCGCCAGCAGCTCATGGGACTTGCAAGAGACCCAGTACTTC.

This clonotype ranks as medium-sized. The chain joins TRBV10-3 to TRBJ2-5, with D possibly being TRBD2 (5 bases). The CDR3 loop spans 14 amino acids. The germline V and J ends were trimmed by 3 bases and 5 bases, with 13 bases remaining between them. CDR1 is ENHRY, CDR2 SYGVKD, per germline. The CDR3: CAISDHGKSETQYF. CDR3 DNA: TGTGCCATCAGTGACCACGGGAAGTCGGAGACCCAGTACTTC.

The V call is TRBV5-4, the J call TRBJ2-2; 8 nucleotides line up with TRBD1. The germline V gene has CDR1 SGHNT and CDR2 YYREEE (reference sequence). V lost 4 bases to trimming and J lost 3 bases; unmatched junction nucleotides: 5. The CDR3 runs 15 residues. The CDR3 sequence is CASSLTGGHTGELFF. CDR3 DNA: TGTGCCAGCAGCCTTACAGGGGGACACACCGGGGAGCTGTTTTTT.

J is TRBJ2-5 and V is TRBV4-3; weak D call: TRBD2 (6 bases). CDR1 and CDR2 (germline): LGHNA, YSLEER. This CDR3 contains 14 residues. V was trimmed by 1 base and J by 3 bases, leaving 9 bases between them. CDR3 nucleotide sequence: TGCGCCAGCAGCCAAGTCGGGAGTAAAGAGACCCAGTACTTC. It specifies CASSQVGSKETQYF.

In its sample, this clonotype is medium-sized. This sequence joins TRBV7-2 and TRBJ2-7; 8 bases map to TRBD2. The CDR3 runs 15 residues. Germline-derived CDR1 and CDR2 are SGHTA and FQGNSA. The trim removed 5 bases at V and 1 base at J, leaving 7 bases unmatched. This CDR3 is CASSPLRGGSYEQYF. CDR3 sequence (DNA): TGTGCCAGCAGCCCCCTACGGGGGGGATCCTACGAGCAGTACTTC.

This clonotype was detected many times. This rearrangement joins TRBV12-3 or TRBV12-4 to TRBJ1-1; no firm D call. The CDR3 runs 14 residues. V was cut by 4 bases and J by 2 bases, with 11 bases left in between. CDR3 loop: CASSSTTVNTEAFF. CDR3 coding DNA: TGTGCCAGCAGTTCTACAACAGTTAACACTGAAGCTTTCTTT.

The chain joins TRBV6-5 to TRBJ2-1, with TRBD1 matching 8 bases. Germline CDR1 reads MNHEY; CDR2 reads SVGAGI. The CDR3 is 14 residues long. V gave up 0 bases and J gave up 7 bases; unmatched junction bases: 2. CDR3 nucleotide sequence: TGTGCCAGCAGTTACTCCCAGGGGGCAAATGAGCAGTTCTTC. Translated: CASSYSQGANEQFF.

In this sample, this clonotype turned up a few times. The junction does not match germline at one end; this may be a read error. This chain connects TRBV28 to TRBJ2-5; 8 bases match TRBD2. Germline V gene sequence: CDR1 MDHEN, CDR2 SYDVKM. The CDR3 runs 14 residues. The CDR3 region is CASRSQAGSGRPFF. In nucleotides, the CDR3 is TGTGCCAGCAGATCCCAGGCCGGGAGCGGGAGACCGTTCTTC.

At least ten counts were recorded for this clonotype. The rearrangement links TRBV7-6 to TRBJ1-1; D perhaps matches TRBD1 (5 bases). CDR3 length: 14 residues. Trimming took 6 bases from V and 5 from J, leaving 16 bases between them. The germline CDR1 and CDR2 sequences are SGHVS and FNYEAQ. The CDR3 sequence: CASREGGEGTEAFF. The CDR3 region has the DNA TGTGCCAGCAGAGAGGGAGGGGAGGGGACTGAAGCTTTCTTT.

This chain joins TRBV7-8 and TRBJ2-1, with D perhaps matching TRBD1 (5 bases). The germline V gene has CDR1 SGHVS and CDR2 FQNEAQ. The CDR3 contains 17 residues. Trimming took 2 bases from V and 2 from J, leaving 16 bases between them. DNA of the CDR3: TGTGCCAGCAGCTTAAGCCAGGGCGGCCGTACCTACAATGAGCAGTTCTTC. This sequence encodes CASSLSQGGRTYNEQFF.

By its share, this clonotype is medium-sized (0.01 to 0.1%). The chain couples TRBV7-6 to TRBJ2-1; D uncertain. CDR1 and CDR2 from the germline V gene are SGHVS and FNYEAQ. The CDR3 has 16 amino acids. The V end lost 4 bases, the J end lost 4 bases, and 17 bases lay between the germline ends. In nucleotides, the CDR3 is TGTGCCAGCAGCTCACCGACTTTCGACTTTTACAATGAGCAGTTCTTC. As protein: CASSSPTFDFYNEQFF.

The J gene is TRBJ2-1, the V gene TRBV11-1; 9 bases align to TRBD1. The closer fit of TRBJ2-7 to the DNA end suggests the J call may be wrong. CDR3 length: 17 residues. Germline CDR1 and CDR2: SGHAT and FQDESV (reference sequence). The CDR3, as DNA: TGTGCCAGCTCGAATAGAAAACAGGGGGCTCGCTACAATGAGCAGTACTTC. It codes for CASSNRKQGARYNEQYF.

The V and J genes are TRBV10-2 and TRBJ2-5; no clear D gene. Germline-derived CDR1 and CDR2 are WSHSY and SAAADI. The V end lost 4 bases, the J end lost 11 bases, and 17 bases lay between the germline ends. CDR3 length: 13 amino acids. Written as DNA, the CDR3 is TGCGCCAGCAGTGTTGGATCCTACAATGAGCAGTACTTC. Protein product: CASSVGSYNEQYF.

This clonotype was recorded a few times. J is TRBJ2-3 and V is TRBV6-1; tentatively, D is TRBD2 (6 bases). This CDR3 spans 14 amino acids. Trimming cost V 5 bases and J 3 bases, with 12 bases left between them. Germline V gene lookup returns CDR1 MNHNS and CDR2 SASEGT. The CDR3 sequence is CASSTGDLTDTQYF. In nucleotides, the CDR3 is TGTGCCAGCAGTACGGGGGATTTGACAGATACGCAGTATTTT.

The CDR3 DNA reads TGTGCCAGCAGCACCTGGACAGCAGAGACCCAGTACTTC. Residues: CASSTWTAETQYF. The V and J genes are TRBV7-2 and TRBJ2-5, with D perhaps matching TRBD1 (6 bases). Germline CDR1 reads SGHTA; CDR2 reads FQGNSA. The CDR3 sequence is 13 residues long. Trimming cost V 5 bases and J 4 bases, with 11 bases left between them.

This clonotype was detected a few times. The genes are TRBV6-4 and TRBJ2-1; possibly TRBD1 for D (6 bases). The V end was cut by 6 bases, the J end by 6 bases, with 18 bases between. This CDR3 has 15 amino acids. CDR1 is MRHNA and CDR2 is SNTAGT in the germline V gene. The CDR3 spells CASRLDSVLTNEQFF. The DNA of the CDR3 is TGTGCCAGCAGGCTGGACAGTGTCCTAACCAATGAGCAGTTCTTC.

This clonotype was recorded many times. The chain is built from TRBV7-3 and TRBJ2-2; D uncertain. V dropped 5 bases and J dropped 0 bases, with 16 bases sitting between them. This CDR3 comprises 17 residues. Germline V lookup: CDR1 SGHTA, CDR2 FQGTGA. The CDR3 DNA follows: TGTGCCAGCAGCCTCCTTAACGGACGGGCGAACACCGGGGAGCTGTTTTTT. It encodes CASSLLNGRANTGELFF.

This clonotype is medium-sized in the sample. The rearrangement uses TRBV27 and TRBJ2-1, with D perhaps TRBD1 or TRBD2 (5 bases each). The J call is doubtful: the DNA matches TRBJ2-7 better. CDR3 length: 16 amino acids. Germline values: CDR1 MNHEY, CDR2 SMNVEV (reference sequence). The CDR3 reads CASSSPRGRSYNEQYF. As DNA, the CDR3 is TGTGCCAGCAGTAGCCCGAGGGGACGCTCCTACAATGAGCAGTACTTC.

The chain's CDR3 is CASSSSGSIYEQYF. Written as DNA, the CDR3 is TGTGCCAGCAGCTCTAGCGGGAGTATCTACGAGCAGTACTTC. V and J are TRBV7-2 and TRBJ2-7; 10 nucleotides agree with TRBD2. The CDR3 is 14 amino acids. Germline CDR1 is SGHTA and CDR2 is FQGNSA. The V and J ends lost 4 bases and 3 bases, in that order; junction bases with no gene match: 3. The full variable domain, completed using reference TRBV7-2 and TRBJ2-7, is GAGVSQSPSNKVTEKGKDVELRCDPISGHTALYWYRQSLGQGLEFLIYFQGNSAPDKSGLPSDRFSAERTGGSVSTLTIQRTQQEDSAVYLCASSSSGSIYEQYFGPGTRLTVT.

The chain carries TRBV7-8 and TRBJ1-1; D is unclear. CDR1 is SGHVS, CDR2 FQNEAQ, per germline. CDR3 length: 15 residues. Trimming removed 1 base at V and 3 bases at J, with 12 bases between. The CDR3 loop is CASSLGSRLYTEAFF. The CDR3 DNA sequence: TGTGCCAGCAGCTTAGGTTCCAGATTGTACACTGAAGCTTTCTTT.

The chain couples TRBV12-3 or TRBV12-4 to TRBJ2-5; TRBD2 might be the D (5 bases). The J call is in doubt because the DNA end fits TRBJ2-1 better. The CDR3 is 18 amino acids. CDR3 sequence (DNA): TGTGCCAGCAGTCCCTCTTATTTGGGAAGGAGGTCCTACAATGAGCAGTTCTTC. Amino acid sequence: CASSPSYLGRRSYNEQFF.

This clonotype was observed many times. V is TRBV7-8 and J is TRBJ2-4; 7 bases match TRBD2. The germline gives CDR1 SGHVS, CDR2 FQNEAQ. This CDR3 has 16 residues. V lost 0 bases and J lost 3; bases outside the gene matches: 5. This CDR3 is CASSLAGGVLKNIQYF. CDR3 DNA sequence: TGTGCCAGCAGCTTAGCGGGAGGGGTCCTCAAAAACATTCAGTACTTC.

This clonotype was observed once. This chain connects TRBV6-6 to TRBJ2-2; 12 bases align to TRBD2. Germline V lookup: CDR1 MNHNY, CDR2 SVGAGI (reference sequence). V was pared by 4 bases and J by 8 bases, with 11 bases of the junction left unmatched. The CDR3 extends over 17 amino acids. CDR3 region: CASSSTSLAGGQGELFF. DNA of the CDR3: TGTGCCAGCAGTTCCACTAGTCTAGCGGGGGGGCAGGGGGAGCTGTTTTTT.

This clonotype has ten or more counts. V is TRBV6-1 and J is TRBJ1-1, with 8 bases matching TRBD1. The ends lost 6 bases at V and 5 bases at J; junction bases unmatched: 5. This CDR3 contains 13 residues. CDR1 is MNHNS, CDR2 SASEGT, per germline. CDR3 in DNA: TGTGCCAGCAGAACAGGGGGACTTACTGAAGCTTTCTTT. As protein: CASRTGGLTEAFF.

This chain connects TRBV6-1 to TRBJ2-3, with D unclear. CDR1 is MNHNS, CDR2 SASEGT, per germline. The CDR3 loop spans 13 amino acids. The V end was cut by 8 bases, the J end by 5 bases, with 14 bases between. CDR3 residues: CASFSRRGDTQYF. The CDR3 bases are TGTGCCAGCTTTTCACGGCGCGGAGATACGCAGTATTTT.

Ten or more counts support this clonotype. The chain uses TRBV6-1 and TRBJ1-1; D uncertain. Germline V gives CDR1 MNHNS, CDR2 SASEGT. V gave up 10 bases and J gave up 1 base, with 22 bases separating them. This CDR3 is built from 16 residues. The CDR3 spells CANLPLALGPNTEAFF. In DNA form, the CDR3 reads TGTGCCAACCTCCCCCTCGCGTTAGGCCCGAACACTGAAGCTTTCTTT.

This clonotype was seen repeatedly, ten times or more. CDR3 sequence: CASGRVQETQFF. The DNA for the CDR3 is TGTGCCAGTGGGCGGGTACAAGAGACCCAGTTCTTC. The chain couples TRBV6-1 to TRBJ2-1, with D possibly TRBD2 on 5 matching bases. CDR1 and CDR2 (germline): MNHNS, SASEGT. Trimming removed 9 bases from V and 13 bases from J, with 19 bases in between. This CDR3 has 12 residues.